These 29 T cell receptor beta chains were all obtained from the same sample, sequenced in a study of T cells in Graves' hyperthyroidism and ophthalmopathy. RNA transcripts were the template for amplifying TCR beta CDR3 regions. The HTBI primer set drove a first-round RT-PCR of the TCR CDR3. TCRdb reprocessed the multiplex PCR reads with MiXCR, giving one entry per CDR3 protein. The sample lists 550,000 to 650,000 distinct CDR3 sequences; more than 11% were seen once. The sequencing input was blood. These receptors were obtained from a woman between 25 and 40 years old with Graves' hyperthyroidism that later progressed to Graves' ophthalmopathy.

This clonotype has ten or more counts. The V gene is TRBV9, the J gene TRBJ2-1; D is possibly TRBD1 (6 bases). This CDR3 spans 17 amino acids. Looked up from germline, CDR1 is SGDLS and CDR2 is YYNGEE. Trimming removed 3 bases from V and 2 bases from J, with 18 bases in between. In DNA, the CDR3 is TGTGCCAGCAGCGCCCTGGTGGTGGACAGCACCTACAATGAGCAGTTCTTC. Encoded protein: CASSALVVDSTYNEQFF.

This clonotype turned up a few times. The chain joins TRBV6-6 to TRBJ2-1; D is possibly TRBD1 (5 bases). V lost 1 base and J lost 2, with 18 bases in between. The length of the CDR3 is 18 residues. Germline loops: CDR1 MNHNY, CDR2 SVGAGI (reference sequence). The CDR3 is CASSYLGPRPGPYNEQFF. The DNA for the CDR3 is TGTGCCAGCAGTTACTTGGGGCCTAGGCCTGGGCCCTACAATGAGCAGTTCTTC.

This clonotype occurred many times. The genes are TRBV2 and TRBJ1-4; 8 bases are shared with TRBD1. V was clipped by 6 bases and J by 7 bases; unmatched bases: 16. CDR3 length equals 17 residues. Germline lookup yields CDR1 SNHLY and CDR2 FYNNEI. CDR3 protein: CASSVRIDRGIREKLFF. The CDR3 nucleotides read TGTGCCAGCAGCGTCCGGATCGACAGGGGTATTCGTGAAAAACTGTTTTTT.

This clonotype was detected only a few times. The chain couples TRBV24-1 to TRBJ2-1; D uncertain. The V end lost 5 bases, the J end lost 5 bases, and 6 bases lay between the germline ends. Germline CDR1 and CDR2: KGHDR and SFDVKD. The CDR3 extends over 12 amino acids. CDR3 loop: CATSGDHNEQFF. As DNA, the CDR3 is TGTGCCACCAGTGGTGACCACAATGAGCAGTTCTTC.

This clonotype has a handful of counts. The CDR3 DNA reads as TGTGCCTGGAGAGCCCCGGGTTTGGTCGAGCAGTACTTC. The encoded protein is CAWRAPGLVEQYF. The rearrangement joins TRBV30 to TRBJ2-7; D remains ambiguous. Germline-derived CDR1 and CDR2 are GTSNPN and SVGIG (reference sequence). The CDR3 totals 13 residues. The V end lost 3 bases, the J end lost 6 bases, and 15 bases lay between the germline ends. Combining the CDR3 with reference TRBV30 and TRBJ2-7 gives the whole variable domain SQTIHQWPATLVQPVGSPLSLECTVEGTSNPNLYWYRQAAGRGLQLLFYSVGIGQISSEVPQNLSASRPQDRQFILSSKKLLLSDSGFYLCAWRAPGLVEQYFGPGTRLTVT.

This clonotype was counted ten times or more. V and J are TRBV20-1 and TRBJ2-3; TRBD2 matches 13 bases. The length of the CDR3 is 16 residues. Germline V gene lookup returns CDR1 DFQATT and CDR2 SNEGSKA (reference sequence). The V gene end was trimmed by 3 bases and the J gene end by 2 bases; junction bases not matched to a gene: 5. DNA of the CDR3: TGCAGTGCTAGGGATGGACTAGCGGGAGCCACAGATACGCAGTATTTT. Protein sequence: CSARDGLAGATDTQYF.

This clonotype was counted a few times. Relative to the germline gene, one junction end is altered; a read error may explain this. CDR3 region: CASSLDSLRPAF. CDR3 DNA sequence: TGTGCCAGCAGCTTAGACAGCCTTCGCCCCGCCTTC. The chain joins TRBV7-2 to TRBJ1-2; unclear D gene. The germline CDR1 and CDR2 sequences are SGHTA and FQGNSA. The CDR3 sequence is 12 residues long.

This clonotype was detected a few times. V usage is TRBV28 and J usage is TRBJ1-1; D perhaps matches TRBD1 (6 bases). CDR3 length: 14 amino acids. Germline CDR1 MDHEN, CDR2 SYDVKM. Trimming removed 7 bases at V and 1 base at J, with 13 bases between. CDR3 DNA sequence: TGTGCCAGCATCTCGGCAGGGGAGAACACTGAAGCTTTCTTT. As protein: CASISAGENTEAFF.

In its sample, this clonotype was seen many times. The chain links TRBV20-1 to TRBJ2-5; D is perhaps TRBD1 or TRBD2 (5 bases each). The ends were cut back, 3 bases at V and 4 bases at J, with 15 bases in the middle. In germline, CDR1 is DFQATT, CDR2 SNEGSKA (reference sequence). This CDR3 contains 14 residues. The CDR3, as DNA: TGCAGTGCTAGTTTGGCAGAGAGGGGAGAGACCCAGTACTTC. As protein: CSASLAERGETQYF.

This clonotype was observed many times. This chain joins TRBV12-3 or TRBV12-4 and TRBJ1-5; TRBD1 matches 8 bases. The CDR3 loop spans 17 amino acids. J was trimmed by 1 base and V by 5 bases; bases with no gene match: 10. In DNA, the CDR3 is TGTGCCAGCAGTCCAGACAGGGGAATTGTAAGCAATCAGCCCCAGCATTTT. It translates to CASSPDRGIVSNQPQHF.

This clonotype came up many times. The chain employs TRBV7-2 and TRBJ2-5; 14 bases are a match to TRBD2. Trimming at V came to 4 bases and at J to 4 bases, leaving 2 bases not matched to a gene. Germline-derived CDR1 and CDR2 are SGHTA and FQGNSA. This CDR3 spans 15 amino acids. The CDR3 DNA reads as TGTGCCAGCAGCTCTGGACTAGCGGGAGGAGAGACCCAGTACTTC. Residues: CASSSGLAGGETQYF.

The genes are TRBV20-1 and TRBJ2-7; D is perhaps TRBD1 or TRBD2 (5 bases each). The length of the CDR3 is 19 residues. V shed 4 bases and J shed 2 bases, with 30 bases lying between them. Germline V lookup: CDR1 DFQATT, CDR2 SNEGSKA (reference sequence). Here the CDR3 reads CSAKRPLNLPGPPTYEQYF. For the CDR3, the DNA is TGCAGTGCTAAACGTCCGTTAAACCTCCCGGGACCCCCAACCTACGAGCAGTACTTC.

This clonotype was seen repeatedly, ten times or more. The chain is built from TRBV10-3 and TRBJ2-7, with a tentative D call TRBD1 (5 bases). V was trimmed by 2 bases and J by 3 bases, leaving 11 bases between them. Germline V CDR1 and CDR2: ENHRY, SYGVKD. There are 14 residues in the CDR3. The DNA of the CDR3 is TGTGCCATCAGTGAGGAATTCGACAGCTACGAGCAGTACTTC. As protein: CAISEEFDSYEQYF.

This clonotype was counted at least ten times. The rearrangement links TRBV6-5 to TRBJ2-1; TRBD2 is a possible D gene (5 bases). Trimming took off 2 bases at V and 6 bases at J, with 17 bases between the two ends. The CDR3 loop spans 16 amino acids. Germline CDR1 and CDR2: MNHEY and SVGAGI. CDR3 DNA sequence: TGTGCCAGCAGTTACAGTTTAGGAGTGGCGGGCAATGAGCAGTTCTTC. Its protein product is CASSYSLGVAGNEQFF.

This clonotype occurred many times. The chain joins TRBV24-1 to TRBJ1-5; D unresolved. The CDR3 runs 13 residues. V was cut by 7 bases and J by 1 base, with 7 bases left in between. Germline values: CDR1 KGHDR, CDR2 SFDVKD. The chain's CDR3 is CATSEDSNQPQHF. CDR3 DNA: TGTGCCACCAGCGAAGACAGCAATCAGCCCCAGCATTTT.

There are many counts of this clonotype. V is TRBV28 and J is TRBJ1-4, with D unresolved. Per the germline V gene, CDR1 is MDHEN and CDR2 is SYDVKM. There are 14 residues in the CDR3. V gave up 2 bases and J gave up 5 bases, with 9 bases separating them. The CDR3 DNA sequence: TGTGCCAGCAGTTTAAGAGGAGGGAATGAAAAACTGTTTTTT. It codes for CASSLRGGNEKLFF.

This clonotype was seen repeatedly, ten times or more. The rearrangement links TRBV28 to TRBJ1-1, with 9 bases lining up with TRBD1. The J segment lost 5 bases and the V segment lost 6 bases, leaving 4 bases of the junction unmatched. CDR3 size: 13 residues. The germline V gene encodes CDR1 MDHEN and CDR2 SYDVKM. The CDR3 here is CASSNRGQTEAFF. DNA of the CDR3: TGTGCCAGCAGCAACAGGGGGCAAACTGAAGCTTTCTTT.

In its sample, this clonotype was seen many times. The chain has TRBV7-3 and TRBJ2-1; TRBD2 agrees at 7 bases. V was pared by 2 bases and J by 14 bases, with 12 bases of the junction left unmatched. Germline V gene lookup returns CDR1 SGHTA and CDR2 FQGTGA. This CDR3 is built from 14 residues. The CDR3 is CASSLSREAREKFF. CDR3 nucleotide sequence: TGTGCCAGCAGCTTATCCCGGGAGGCGCGGGAAAAGTTCTTC.

This clonotype was seen at least ten times. Written as DNA, the CDR3 is TGTGCCAGCTCCCCAAGGACAGGATTGGACACTGAAGCTTTCTTT. It translates to CASSPRTGLDTEAFF. This chain connects TRBV18 to TRBJ1-1; 7 bases map to TRBD1. Germline lookup yields CDR1 KGHSH and CDR2 LQKENI. The CDR3 loop spans 15 amino acids. V shed 6 bases, J shed 3 bases, and the junction held 10 bases outside the gene matches.

The table lists this clonotype with many counts. The J gene is TRBJ2-7, the V gene TRBV6-2 or TRBV6-3; TRBD2 matches 14 bases. The germline V gene has CDR1 MNHEY and CDR2 SVGEGT. This CDR3 contains 16 residues. V was pared by 4 bases and J by 2 bases, with 4 bases of the junction left unmatched. CDR3 residues: CASSSRTSGRTYEQYF. The DNA for the CDR3 is TGTGCCAGCAGTTCCCGGACTAGCGGGAGGACCTACGAGCAGTACTTC.

With regard to this clonotype: The CDR3 end shows no conserved phenylalanine or tryptophan, and so a read error is likely. CDR3 nucleotide sequence: TGCAGTGCTAGAGATCTCGCAGGTTCGATGAACACTGAAGCTTTCTCT. Its translation is CSARDLAGSMNTEAFS. The V call is TRBV20-1, the J call TRBJ1-1; D is undetermined. Germline V gene lookup returns CDR1 DFQATT and CDR2 SNEGSKA (reference sequence). This CDR3 contains 16 residues. V was pared by 0 bases and J by 0 bases, with 14 bases between.

There are many counts of this clonotype. This chain uses TRBV2 with TRBJ1-2; a weak D match, TRBD1 (6 bases). CDR1 and CDR2 from the germline V gene are SNHLY and FYNNEI. V was clipped by 7 bases and J by 9 bases, with 21 bases between them. The CDR3 is 14 amino acids. The DNA of the CDR3 is TGTGCCAGCACCCAAAGTAGGACAGTGGATAGCTACACCTTC. Its protein is CASTQSRTVDSYTF.

This clonotype was seen only a few times. V usage is TRBV4-1 and J usage is TRBJ2-7; 9 bases map to TRBD2. The V gene's germline CDR1 is MGHRA and CDR2 YSYEKL. V gave up 1 base and J gave up 3 bases; unmatched junction bases: 7. The CDR3 is made up of 16 amino acids. The CDR3 coding sequence is TGCGCCAGCAGCCAAGGGCCTTTAGCGGGAGACTACGAGCAGTACTTC. This codes for CASSQGPLAGDYEQYF.

This clonotype has ten or more counts. The J gene is TRBJ2-2, the V gene TRBV10-3; 8 bases agree with TRBD1. This CDR3 is built from 18 residues. Trimming took 3 bases from V and 3 from J; bases not matched to a gene: 12. Looked up from germline, CDR1 is ENHRY and CDR2 is SYGVKD. For the CDR3, the DNA is TGTGCCATCAGTGATACCGCCGCAGGGGGCGCGGACACCGGGGAGCTGTTTTTT. Its translation: CAISDTAAGGADTGELFF.

Of note for this clonotype: With a much larger clone just one base away, this may be a read error. This rearrangement joins TRBV7-3 to TRBJ2-2; 7 bases agree with TRBD2. CDR3 size: 15 residues. Germline loops: CDR1 SGHTA, CDR2 FQGTGA. As DNA, the CDR3 is TGTGCCAGCAGCTTAATCGGGGGAAAGGGAGGGGAGCTGTCTTTT. Protein product: CASSLIGGKGGELSF.

This clonotype was detected a few times. The chain has TRBV25-1 and TRBJ2-7; D may match TRBD1 or TRBD2 (5 bases each). This CDR3 spans 13 amino acids. Germline CDR1 is MGHDK and CDR2 is SYGVNS. The V end lost 8 bases, the J end lost 3 bases, and 14 bases lay between the germline ends. The CDR3, as DNA: TGTGCCAGCTCCCCAGGGAGCCACTACGAGCAGTACTTC. Translating gives CASSPGSHYEQYF.

The rearrangement links TRBV12-5 to TRBJ1-2, with TRBD1 identical over 9 bases. Germline values: CDR1 LGHNT, CDR2 FRNRAP. This CDR3 spans 16 amino acids. The junction had 13 bases not matched to a gene; V was cut back by 5 bases and J by 6 bases. The CDR3 loop reads CASGGGGTGPTDGYTF. The CDR3 DNA reads as TGTGCTAGTGGTGGAGGGGGGACAGGGCCCACGGATGGCTACACCTTC.

This clonotype was seen at least ten times. The gene calls are TRBV5-1 and TRBJ2-7; 9 bases are a match to TRBD2. The CDR3 consists of 15 residues. Germline CDR1 and CDR2: SGHRS and YFSETQ. J gave up 6 bases and V 3 bases, and 10 bases lay outside the gene matches. The CDR3: CASSSSSGSGGEQYF. The CDR3, as DNA: TGCGCCAGCAGCTCAAGTAGCGGGAGTGGAGGCGAGCAGTACTTC.

This clonotype was found many times. The chain recombines TRBV20-1 with TRBJ2-3; maybe TRBD2 (5 bases). Germline CDR1 and CDR2: DFQATT and SNEGSKA (reference sequence). V lost 5 bases and J lost 5, with 26 bases in between. The length of the CDR3 is 17 residues. The DNA for the CDR3 is TGCAGTGCTTCCCTTCTCCCTCAGCGGACCTCGGGAGATACGCAGTATTTT. Protein sequence: CSASLLPQRTSGDTQYF.